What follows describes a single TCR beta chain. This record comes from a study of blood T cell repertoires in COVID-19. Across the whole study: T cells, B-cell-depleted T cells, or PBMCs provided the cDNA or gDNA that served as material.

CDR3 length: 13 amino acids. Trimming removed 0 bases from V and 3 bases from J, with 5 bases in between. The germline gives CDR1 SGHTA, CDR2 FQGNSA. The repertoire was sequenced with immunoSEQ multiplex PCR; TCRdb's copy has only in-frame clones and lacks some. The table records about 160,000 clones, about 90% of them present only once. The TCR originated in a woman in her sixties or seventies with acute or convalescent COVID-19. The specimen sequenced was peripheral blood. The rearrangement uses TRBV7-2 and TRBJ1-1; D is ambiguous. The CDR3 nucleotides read TGTGCCAGCAGCTTAGCCGTTGACACTGAAGCTTTCTTT. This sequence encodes CASSLAVDTEAFF.